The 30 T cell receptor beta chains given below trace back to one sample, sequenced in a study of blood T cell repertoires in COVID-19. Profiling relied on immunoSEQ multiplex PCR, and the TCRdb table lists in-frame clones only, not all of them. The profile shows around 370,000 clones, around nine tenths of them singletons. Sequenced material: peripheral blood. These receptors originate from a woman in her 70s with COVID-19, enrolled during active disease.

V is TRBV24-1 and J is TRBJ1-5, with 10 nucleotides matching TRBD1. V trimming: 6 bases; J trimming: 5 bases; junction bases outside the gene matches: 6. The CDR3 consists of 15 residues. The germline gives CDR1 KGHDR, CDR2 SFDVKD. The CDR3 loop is CATSSRDRGDQPQHF. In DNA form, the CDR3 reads TGTGCCACCAGTTCACGGGACAGGGGTGATCAGCCCCAGCATTTT.

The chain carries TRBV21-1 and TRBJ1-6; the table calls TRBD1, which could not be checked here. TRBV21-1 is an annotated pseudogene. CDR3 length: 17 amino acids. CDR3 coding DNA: TGTGCCAGCAGCAAAGAAACAGGGGAATGGTATAATTCACCCCTCCACTTT. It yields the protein CASSKETGEWYNSPLHF.

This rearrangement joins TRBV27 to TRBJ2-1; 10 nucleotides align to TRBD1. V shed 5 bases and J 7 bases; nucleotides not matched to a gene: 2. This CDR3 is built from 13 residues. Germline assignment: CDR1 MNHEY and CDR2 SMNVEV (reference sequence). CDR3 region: CASSVGQGNEQFF. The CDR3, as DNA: TGTGCCAGCAGTGTGGGACAGGGGAATGAGCAGTTCTTC.

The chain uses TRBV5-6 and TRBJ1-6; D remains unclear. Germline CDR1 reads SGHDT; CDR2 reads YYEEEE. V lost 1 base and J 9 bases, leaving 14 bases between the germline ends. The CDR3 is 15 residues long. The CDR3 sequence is CASSLYSGVSSPLHF. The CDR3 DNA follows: TGTGCCAGCAGCTTGTATTCCGGGGTTAGTTCACCCCTCCACTTT.

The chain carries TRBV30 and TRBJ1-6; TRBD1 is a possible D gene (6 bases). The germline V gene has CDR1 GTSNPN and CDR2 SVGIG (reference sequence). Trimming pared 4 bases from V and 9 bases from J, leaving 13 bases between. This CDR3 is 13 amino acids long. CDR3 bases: TGTGCCTGGACCCAGGGGCGACTTTCACCCCTCCACTTT. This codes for CAWTQGRLSPLHF.

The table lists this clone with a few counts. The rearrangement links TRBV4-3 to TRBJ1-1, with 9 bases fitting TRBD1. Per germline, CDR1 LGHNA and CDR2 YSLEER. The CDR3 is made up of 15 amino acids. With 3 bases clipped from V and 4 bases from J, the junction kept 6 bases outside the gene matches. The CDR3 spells CASSQDRGRGTEAFF. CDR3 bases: TGCGCCAGCAGCCAGGACAGGGGACGAGGCACTGAAGCTTTCTTT.

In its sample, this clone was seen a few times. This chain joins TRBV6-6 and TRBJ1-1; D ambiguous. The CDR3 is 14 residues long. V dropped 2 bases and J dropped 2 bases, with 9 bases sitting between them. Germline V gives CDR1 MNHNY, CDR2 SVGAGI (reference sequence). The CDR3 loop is CASSYGQANTEAFF. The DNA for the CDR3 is TGTGCCAGCAGTTACGGGCAGGCCAACACTGAAGCTTTCTTT.

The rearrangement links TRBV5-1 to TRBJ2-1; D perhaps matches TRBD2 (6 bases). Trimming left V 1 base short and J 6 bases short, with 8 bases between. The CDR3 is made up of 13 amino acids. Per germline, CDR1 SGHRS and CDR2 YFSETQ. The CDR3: CASSLMGGNEQFF. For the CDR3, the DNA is TGCGCCAGCAGCTTGATGGGGGGCAATGAGCAGTTCTTC.

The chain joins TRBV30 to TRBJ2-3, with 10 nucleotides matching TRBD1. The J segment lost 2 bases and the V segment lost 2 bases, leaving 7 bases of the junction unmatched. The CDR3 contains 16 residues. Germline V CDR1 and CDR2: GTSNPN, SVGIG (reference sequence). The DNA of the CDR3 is TGTGCCTGGAGTAGAGGGACAGGGGCAATCACAGATACGCAGTATTTT. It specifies CAWSRGTGAITDTQYF.

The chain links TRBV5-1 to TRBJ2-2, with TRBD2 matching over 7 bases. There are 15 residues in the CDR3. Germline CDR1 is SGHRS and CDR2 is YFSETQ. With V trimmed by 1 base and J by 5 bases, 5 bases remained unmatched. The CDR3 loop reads CASSLSVGGTGELFF. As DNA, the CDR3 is TGCGCCAGCAGCTTGAGTGTCGGGGGGACCGGGGAGCTGTTTTTT.

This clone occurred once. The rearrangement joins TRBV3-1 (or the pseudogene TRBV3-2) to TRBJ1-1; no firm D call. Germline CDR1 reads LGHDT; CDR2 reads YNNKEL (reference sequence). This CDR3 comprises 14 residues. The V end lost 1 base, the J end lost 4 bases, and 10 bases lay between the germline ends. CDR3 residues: CASSQVLRGTEAFF. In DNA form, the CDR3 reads TGTGCCAGCAGCCAAGTTCTGCGGGGCACTGAAGCTTTCTTT.

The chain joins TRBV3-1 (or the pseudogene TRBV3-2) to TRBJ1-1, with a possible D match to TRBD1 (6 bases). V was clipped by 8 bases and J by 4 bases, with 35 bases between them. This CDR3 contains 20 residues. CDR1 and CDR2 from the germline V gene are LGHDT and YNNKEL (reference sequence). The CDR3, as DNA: TGTGCCAGCCGCGGCGGGGGCGCAGGACCGTTTATTTTAGGGATCACTGAAGCTTTCTTT. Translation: CASRGGGAGPFILGITEAFF.

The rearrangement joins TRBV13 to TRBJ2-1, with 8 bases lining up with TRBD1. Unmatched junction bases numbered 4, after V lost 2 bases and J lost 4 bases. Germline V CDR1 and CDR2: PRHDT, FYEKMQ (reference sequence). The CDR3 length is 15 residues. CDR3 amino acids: CASSLLGQVYNEQFF. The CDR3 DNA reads TGTGCCAGCAGCTTATTGGGACAGGTATACAATGAGCAGTTCTTC. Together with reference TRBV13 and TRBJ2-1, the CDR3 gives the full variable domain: AAGVIQSPRHLIKEKRETATLKCYPIPRHDTVYWYQQGPGQDPQFLISFYEKMQSDKGSIPDRFSAQQFSDYHSELNMSSLELGDSALYFCASSLLGQVYNEQFFGPGTRLTVL.

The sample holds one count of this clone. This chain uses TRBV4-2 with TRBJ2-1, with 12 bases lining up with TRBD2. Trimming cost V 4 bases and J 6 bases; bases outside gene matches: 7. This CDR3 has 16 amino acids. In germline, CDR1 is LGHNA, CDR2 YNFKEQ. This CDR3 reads CASSRLTSGGTNEQFF. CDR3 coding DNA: TGTGCCAGCAGCCGCCTAACTAGCGGGGGGACCAATGAGCAGTTCTTC.

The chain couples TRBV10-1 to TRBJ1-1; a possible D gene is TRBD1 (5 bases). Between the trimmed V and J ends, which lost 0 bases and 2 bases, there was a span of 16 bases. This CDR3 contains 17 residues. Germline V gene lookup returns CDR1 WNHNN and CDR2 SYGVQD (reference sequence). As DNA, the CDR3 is TGCGCCAGCAGTGAGTCAGGGGCAAGGGTTGTTAACACTGAAGCTTTCTTT. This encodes CASSESGARVVNTEAFF.

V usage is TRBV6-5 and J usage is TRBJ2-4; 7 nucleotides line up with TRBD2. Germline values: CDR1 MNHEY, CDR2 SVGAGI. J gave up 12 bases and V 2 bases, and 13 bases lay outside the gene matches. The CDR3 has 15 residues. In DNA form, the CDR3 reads TGTGCCAGCAGTTACGGACCGCTATTGGGGAGGGATCAGTACTTC. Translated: CASSYGPLLGRDQYF.

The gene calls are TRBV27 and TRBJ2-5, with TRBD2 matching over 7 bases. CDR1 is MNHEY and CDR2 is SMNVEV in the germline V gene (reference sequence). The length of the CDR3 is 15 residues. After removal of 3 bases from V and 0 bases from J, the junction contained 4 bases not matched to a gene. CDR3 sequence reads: CASSFYGGNQETQYF. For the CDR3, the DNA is TGTGCCAGCAGTTTTTACGGGGGGAACCAAGAGACCCAGTACTTC.

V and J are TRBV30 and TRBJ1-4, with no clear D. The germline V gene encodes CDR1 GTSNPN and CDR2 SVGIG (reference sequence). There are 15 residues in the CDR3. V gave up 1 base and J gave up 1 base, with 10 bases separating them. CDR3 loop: CAWSEAAETNEKLFF. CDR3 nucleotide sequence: TGTGCCTGGAGTGAAGCGGCCGAAACTAATGAAAAACTGTTTTTT.

The DNA for the CDR3 is TGTGCCAGCAGCCAAGTTAGAGGGGGGGAAACTGAAGCTTTCTTT. Residues: CASSQVRGGETEAFF. The chain links TRBV3-1 (or the pseudogene TRBV3-2) to TRBJ1-1; D may be TRBD1 (6 bases). The CDR3 covers 15 residues. The germline gives CDR1 LGHDT, CDR2 YNNKEL (reference sequence). Trimming removed 1 base from V and 5 bases from J, with 14 bases in between.

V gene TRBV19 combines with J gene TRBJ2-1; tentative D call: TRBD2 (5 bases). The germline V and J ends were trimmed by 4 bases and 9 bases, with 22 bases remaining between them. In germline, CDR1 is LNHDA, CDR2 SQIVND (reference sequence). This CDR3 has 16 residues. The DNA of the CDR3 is TGTGCCAGTAGTACGGACCCCTTCCGGGATGTTAGTGAGCAGTTCTTC. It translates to CASSTDPFRDVSEQFF. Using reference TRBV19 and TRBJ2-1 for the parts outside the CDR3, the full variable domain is DGGITQSPKYLFRKEGQNVTLSCEQNLNHDAMYWYRQDPGQGLRLIYYSQIVNDFQKGDIAEGYSVSREKKESFPLTVTSAQKNPTAFYLCASSTDPFRDVSEQFFGPGTRLTVL.

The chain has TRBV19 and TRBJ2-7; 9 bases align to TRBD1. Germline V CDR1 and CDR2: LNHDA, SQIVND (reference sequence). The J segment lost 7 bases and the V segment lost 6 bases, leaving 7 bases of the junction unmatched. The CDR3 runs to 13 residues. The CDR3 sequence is CASSPAQGAEQYF. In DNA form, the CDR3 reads TGTGCCAGTAGCCCAGCACAGGGGGCAGAGCAGTACTTC. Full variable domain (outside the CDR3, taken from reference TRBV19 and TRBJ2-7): DGGITQSPKYLFRKEGQNVTLSCEQNLNHDAMYWYRQDPGQGLRLIYYSQIVNDFQKGDIAEGYSVSREKKESFPLTVTSAQKNPTAFYLCASSPAQGAEQYFGPGTRLTVT.

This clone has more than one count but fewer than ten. The DNA for the CDR3 is TGCGCCAGCAGCTCATTGACAGGGAACACTGAAGCTTTCTTT. Translation gives CASSSLTGNTEAFF. The V and J genes are TRBV4-1 and TRBJ1-1; TRBD1 is a possible D gene (6 bases). There are 14 residues in the CDR3. Looked up from germline, CDR1 is MGHRA and CDR2 is YSYEKL. V lost 5 bases and J lost 1, with 11 bases in between.

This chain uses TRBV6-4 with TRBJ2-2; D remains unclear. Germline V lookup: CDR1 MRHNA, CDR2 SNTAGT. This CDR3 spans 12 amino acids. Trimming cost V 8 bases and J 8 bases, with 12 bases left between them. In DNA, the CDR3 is TGTGCCAGCGGAAACTACGAGGGGGAGCTGTTTTTT. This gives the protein CASGNYEGELFF.

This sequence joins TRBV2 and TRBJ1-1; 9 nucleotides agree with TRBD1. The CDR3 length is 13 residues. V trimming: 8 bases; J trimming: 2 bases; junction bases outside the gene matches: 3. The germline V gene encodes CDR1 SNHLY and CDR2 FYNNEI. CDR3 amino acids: CASSDRGNTEAFF. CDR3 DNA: TGTGCCAGCTCGGACAGGGGCAACACTGAAGCTTTCTTT.

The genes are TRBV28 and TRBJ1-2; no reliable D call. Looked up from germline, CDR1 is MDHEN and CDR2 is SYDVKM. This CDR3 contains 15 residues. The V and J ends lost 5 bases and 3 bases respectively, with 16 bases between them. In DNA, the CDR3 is TGTGCCAGCAGTCCCCCGTGGCAGGTTCACTATGGCTACACCTTC. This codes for CASSPPWQVHYGYTF.

The CDR3 DNA follows: TGTGCCAGCTCACCACGGCAGGGGACGGTAACCGGGGAGCTGTTTTTT. Translating it yields CASSPRQGTVTGELFF. V gene TRBV18 combines with J gene TRBJ2-2, with D possibly matching TRBD1 (6 bases). The germline V gene encodes CDR1 KGHSH and CDR2 LQKENI. CDR3 length: 16 amino acids. V lost 1 base and J lost 5, with 14 bases in between.

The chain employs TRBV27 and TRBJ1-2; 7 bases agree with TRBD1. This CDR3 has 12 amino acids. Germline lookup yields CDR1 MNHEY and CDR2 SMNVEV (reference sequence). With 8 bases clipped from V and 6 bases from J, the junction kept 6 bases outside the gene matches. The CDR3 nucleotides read TGTGCCAGCCGACAGGGATTCGATGGCTACACCTTC. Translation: CASRQGFDGYTF.

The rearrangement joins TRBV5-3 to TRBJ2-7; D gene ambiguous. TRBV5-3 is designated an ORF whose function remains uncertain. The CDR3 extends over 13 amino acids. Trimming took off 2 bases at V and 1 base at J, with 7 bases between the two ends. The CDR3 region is CARSLASSYEQYF. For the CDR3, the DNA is TGTGCCAGAAGCTTAGCCTCTTCCTACGAGCAGTACTTC.

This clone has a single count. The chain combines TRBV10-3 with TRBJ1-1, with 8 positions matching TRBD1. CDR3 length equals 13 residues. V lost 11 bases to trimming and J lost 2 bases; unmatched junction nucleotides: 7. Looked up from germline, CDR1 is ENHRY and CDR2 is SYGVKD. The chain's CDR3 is CALRTGLNTEAFF. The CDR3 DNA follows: TGTGCCCTTAGGACAGGGCTCAACACTGAAGCTTTCTTT.

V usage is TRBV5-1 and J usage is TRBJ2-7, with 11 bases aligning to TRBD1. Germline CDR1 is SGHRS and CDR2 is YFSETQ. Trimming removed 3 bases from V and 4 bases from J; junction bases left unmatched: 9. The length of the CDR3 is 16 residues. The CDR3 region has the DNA TGCGCCAGCAGCTCGGCCAACGGACAGGGGGCTTACGAGCAGTACTTC. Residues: CASSSANGQGAYEQYF.